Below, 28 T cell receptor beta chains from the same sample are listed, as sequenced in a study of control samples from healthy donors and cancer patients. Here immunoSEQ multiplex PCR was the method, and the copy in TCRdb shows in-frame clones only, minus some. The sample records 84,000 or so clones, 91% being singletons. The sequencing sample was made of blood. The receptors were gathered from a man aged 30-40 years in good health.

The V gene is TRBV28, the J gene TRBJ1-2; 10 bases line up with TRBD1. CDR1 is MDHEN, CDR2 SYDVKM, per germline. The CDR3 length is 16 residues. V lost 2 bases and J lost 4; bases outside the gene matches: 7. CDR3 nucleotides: TGTGCCAGCAGTTTAGGGACAGGGGCCCGAATCTATGGCTACACCTTC. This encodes CASSLGTGARIYGYTF.

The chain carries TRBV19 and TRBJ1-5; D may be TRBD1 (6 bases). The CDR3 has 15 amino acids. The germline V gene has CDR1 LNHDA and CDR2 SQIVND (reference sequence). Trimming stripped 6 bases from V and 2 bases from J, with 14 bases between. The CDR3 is CASRPTGPGNQPQHF. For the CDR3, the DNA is TGTGCCAGTAGGCCGACAGGACCGGGCAATCAGCCCCAGCATTTT.

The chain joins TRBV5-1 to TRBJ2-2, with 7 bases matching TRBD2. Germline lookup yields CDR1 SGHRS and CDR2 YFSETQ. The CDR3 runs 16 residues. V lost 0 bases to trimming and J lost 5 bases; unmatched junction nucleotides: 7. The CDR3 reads CASSLGVAGLTGELFF. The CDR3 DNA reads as TGCGCCAGCAGCTTGGGAGTAGCGGGTCTGACCGGGGAGCTGTTTTTT.

Written as DNA, the CDR3 is TGTGCCAGCAGCTTGGCACTCTACAATGAGCAGTTCTTC. Translation: CASSLALYNEQFF. The chain is built from TRBV7-9 and TRBJ2-1; D unresolved. V was pared by 3 bases and J by 3 bases, with 6 bases between. The CDR3 runs 13 residues. CDR1 and CDR2 from the germline V gene are SEHNR and FQNEAQ (reference sequence).

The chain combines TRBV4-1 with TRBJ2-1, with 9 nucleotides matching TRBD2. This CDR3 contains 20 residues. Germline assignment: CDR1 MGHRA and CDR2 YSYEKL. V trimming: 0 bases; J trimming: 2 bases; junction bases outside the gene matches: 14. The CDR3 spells CASSQDVVAGGPKAYNEQFF. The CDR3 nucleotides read TGCGCCAGCAGCCAAGACGTAGTGGCGGGGGGGCCTAAAGCCTACAATGAGCAGTTCTTC.

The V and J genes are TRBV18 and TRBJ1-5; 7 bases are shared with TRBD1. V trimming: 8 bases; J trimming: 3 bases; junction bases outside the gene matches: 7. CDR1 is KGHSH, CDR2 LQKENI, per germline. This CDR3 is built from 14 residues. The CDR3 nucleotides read TGTGCCAGCCAGGGGGGGGGAGTCAATCAGCCCCAGCATTTT. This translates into CASQGGGVNQPQHF.

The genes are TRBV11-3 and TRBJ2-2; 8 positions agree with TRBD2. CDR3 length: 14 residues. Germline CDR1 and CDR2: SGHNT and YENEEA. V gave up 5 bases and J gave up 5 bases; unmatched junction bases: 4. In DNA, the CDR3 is TGTGCCAGCAGCCCTCGGGAGGGTACCGGGGAGCTGTTTTTT. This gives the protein CASSPREGTGELFF.

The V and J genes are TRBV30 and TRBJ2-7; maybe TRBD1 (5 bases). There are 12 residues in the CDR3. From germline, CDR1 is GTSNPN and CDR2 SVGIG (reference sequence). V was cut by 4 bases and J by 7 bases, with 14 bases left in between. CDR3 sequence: CAWTWGADEQYF. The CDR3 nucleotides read TGTGCCTGGACCTGGGGCGCGGATGAGCAGTACTTC.

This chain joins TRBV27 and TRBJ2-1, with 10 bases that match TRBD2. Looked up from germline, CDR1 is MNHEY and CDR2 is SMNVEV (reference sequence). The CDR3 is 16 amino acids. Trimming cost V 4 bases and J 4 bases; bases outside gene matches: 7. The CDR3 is CASSSITSGIYNEQFF. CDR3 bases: TGTGCCAGCAGTTCTATCACTAGCGGGATTTACAATGAGCAGTTCTTC.

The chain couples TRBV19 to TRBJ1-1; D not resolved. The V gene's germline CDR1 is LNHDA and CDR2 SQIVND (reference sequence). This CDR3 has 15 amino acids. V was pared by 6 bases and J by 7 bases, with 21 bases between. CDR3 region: CASRAPGYEDFEAFF. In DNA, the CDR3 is TGTGCCAGTAGGGCCCCCGGGTACGAGGACTTTGAAGCTTTCTTT.

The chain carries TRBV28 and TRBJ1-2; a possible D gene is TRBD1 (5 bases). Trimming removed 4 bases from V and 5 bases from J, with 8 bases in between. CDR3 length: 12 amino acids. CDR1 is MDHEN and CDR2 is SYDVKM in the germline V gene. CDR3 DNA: TGTGCCAGCAGTTCGTCAGGGTATGGCTACACCTTC. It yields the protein CASSSSGYGYTF.

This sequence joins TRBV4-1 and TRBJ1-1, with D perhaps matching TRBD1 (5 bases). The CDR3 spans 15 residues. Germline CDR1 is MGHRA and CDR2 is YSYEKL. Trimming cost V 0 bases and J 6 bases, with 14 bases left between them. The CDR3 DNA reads TGCGCCAGCAGCCAAGAAAGGGGTAAGGGATCTGAAGCTTTCTTT. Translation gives CASSQERGKGSEAFF.

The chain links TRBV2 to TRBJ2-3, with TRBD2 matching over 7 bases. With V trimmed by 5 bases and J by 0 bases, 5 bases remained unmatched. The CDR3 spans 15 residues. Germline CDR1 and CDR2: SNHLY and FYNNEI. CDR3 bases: TGTGCCAGCAGTACCGGGACTACTAGCACAGATACGCAGTATTTT. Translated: CASSTGTTSTDTQYF.

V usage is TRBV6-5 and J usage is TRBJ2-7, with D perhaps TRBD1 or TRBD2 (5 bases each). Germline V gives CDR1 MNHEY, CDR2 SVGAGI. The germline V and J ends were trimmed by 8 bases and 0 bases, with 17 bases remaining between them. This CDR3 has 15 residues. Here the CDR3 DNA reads TGTGCCAGCCGCCGTGGGGACCGGAGCTCCTACGAGCAGTACTTC. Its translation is CASRRGDRSSYEQYF.

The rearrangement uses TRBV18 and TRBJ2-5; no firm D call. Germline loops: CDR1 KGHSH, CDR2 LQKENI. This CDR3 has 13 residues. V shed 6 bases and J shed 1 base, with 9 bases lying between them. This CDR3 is CASSRGLQETQYF. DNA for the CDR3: TGTGCCAGCTCCCGTGGGCTCCAAGAGACCCAGTACTTC.

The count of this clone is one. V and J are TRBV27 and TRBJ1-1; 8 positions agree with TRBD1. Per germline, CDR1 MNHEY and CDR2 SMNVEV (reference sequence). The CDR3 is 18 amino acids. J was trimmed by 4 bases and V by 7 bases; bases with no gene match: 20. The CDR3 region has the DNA TGTGCCAGCACCTTTCGGGTGGCAGGGGGCGGTATTAGCACTGAAGCTTTCTTT. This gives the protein CASTFRVAGGGISTEAFF.

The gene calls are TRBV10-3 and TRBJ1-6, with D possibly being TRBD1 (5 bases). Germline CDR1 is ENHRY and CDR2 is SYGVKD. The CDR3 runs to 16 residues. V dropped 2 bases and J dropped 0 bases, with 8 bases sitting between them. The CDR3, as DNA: TGTGCCATCAGTGAGGGGGGGAGCTCCTATAATTCACCCCTCCACTTT. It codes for CAISEGGSSYNSPLHF.

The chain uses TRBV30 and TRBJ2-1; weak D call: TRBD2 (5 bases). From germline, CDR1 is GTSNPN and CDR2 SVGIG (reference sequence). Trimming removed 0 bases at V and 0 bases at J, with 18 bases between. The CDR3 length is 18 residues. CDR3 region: CAWSVGGRFVSSYNEQFF. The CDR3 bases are TGTGCCTGGAGTGTGGGCGGGCGGTTCGTAAGCTCCTACAATGAGCAGTTCTTC. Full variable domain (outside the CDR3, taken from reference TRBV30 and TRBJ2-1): SQTIHQWPATLVQPVGSPLSLECTVEGTSNPNLYWYRQAAGRGLQLLFYSVGIGQISSEVPQNLSASRPQDRQFILSSKKLLLSDSGFYLCAWSVGGRFVSSYNEQFFGPGTRLTVL.

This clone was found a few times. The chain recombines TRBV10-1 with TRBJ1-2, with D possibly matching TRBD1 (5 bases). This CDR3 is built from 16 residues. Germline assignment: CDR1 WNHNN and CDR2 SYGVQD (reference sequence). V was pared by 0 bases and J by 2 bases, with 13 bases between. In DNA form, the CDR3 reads TGCGCCAGCAGTGAGTCACAAGGCAGGGTAAACTATGGCTACACCTTC. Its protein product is CASSESQGRVNYGYTF.

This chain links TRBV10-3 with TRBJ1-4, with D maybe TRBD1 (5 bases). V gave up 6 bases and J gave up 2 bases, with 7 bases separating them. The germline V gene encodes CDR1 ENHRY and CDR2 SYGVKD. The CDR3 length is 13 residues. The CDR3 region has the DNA TGTGCCATCAGGGGACCGACTAATGAAAAACTGTTTTTT. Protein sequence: CAIRGPTNEKLFF.

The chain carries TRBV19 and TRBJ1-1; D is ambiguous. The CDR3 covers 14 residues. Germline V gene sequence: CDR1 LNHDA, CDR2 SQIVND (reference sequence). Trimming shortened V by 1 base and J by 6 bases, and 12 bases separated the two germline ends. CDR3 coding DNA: TGTGCCAGTAGTATAGCGGGAGACCCCGCTGAAGCTTTCTTT. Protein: CASSIAGDPAEAFF.

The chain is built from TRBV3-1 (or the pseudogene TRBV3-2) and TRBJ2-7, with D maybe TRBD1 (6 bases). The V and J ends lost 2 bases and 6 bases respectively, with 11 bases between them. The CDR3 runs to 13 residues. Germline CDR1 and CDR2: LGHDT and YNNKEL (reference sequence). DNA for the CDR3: TGTGCCAGCAGCCAATCCCAGGGGAGCGAGCAGTACTTC. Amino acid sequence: CASSQSQGSEQYF.

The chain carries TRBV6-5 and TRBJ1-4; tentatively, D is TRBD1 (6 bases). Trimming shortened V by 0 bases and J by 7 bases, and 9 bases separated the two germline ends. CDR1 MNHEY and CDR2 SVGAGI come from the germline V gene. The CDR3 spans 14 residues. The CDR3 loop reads CASSYSGTSEKLFF. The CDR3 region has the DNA TGTGCCAGCAGTTACTCTGGGACAAGTGAAAAACTGTTTTTT.

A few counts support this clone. DNA for the CDR3: TGTGCCAGCAGCTTAGCGACAGGGAGAATGAGCAATCAGCCCCAGCATTTT. Protein: CASSLATGRMSNQPQHF. This chain uses TRBV7-2 with TRBJ1-5; the match to TRBD1 covers 7 bases. Germline CDR1 and CDR2: SGHTA and FQGNSA. V lost 0 bases and J lost 1; bases outside the gene matches: 6. The CDR3 consists of 17 residues.

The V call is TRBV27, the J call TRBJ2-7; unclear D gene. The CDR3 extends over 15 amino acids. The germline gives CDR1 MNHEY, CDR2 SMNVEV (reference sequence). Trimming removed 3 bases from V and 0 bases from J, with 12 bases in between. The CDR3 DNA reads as TGTGCCAGCAGTTTCGCGCACACGAGCTCCTACGAGCAGTACTTC. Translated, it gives CASSFAHTSSYEQYF.

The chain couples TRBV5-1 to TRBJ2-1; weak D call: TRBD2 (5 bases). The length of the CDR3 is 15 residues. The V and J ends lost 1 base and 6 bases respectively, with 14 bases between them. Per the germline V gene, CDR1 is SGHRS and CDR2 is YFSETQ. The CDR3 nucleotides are TGCGCCAGCAGCTTGAGTTGGGCCGGGGTCAATGAGCAGTTCTTC. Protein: CASSLSWAGVNEQFF.

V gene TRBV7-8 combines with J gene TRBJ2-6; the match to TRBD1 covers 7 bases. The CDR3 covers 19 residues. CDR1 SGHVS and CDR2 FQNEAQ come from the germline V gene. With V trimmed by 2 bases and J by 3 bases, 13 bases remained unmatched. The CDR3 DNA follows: TGTGCCAGCAGCTTAAAAAGGGAGACAGGGTTAGGTGGGGCCAACGTCCTGACTTTC. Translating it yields CASSLKRETGLGGANVLTF.

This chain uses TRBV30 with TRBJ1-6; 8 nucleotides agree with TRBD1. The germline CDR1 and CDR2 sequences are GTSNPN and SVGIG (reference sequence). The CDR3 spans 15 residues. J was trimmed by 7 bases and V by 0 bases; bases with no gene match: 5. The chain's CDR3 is CAWSVPRTGNSPLHF. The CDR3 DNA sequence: TGTGCCTGGAGTGTACCGCGGACAGGGAATTCACCCCTCCACTTT.